These 18 T cell receptor beta chains came from one sample sequenced in a study of a mutant IDH1 vaccine in newly diagnosed glioma (dated by TCRdb to 2020 to 2022). Library method: the immunoSEQ multiplex PCR assay. Not all clones reach the TCRdb copy of this immuneACCESS table, which keeps in-frame sequences only. Checked studies attribute under half of the gap to unresolved V genes and leave the rest unexplained. In this sample the table shows roughly 70,000 clones, around 82% of which occur a single time. Less than 15% of the sample is held by the ten biggest clonotypes. Their antigens are not known. Taken with the paper, the label for time point translates to: week 23, last vaccination. Every vaccine dose consisted of 300 ug of a 20-mer mutant IDH1 peptide in Montanide, administered subcutaneously together with topical imiquimod. The material sequenced was PBMCs, taken from a glioma patient whose treatment included an IDH1 peptide vaccine. The receptors originated from a man aged 18 to 35 with glioma.

There are a few counts of this clone. This rearrangement joins TRBV28 to TRBJ2-2; no firm D call. V was shortened by 7 bases and J by 4 bases, with 4 bases between the two germline ends. The CDR3 contains 11 residues. Germline CDR1 MDHEN, CDR2 SYDVKM. The CDR3 DNA sequence: TGTGCCAGCACCTCCACCGGGGAGCTGTTTTTT. Encoded protein: CASTSTGELFF.

The chain joins TRBV18 to TRBJ2-2, with TRBD1 identical over 10 bases. The CDR3 sequence is 17 residues long. V trimming: 0 bases; J trimming: 7 bases; junction bases outside the gene matches: 8. Germline lookup yields CDR1 KGHSH and CDR2 LQKENI. For the CDR3, the DNA is TGTGCCAGCTCACCACCTACCGGGACAGGGGCGTTCGGGGAGCTGTTTTTT. It is translated as CASSPPTGTGAFGELFF. The variable domain in full, with the rest retrieved from reference TRBV18 and TRBJ2-2, is NAGVMQNPRHLVRRRGQEARLRCSPMKGHSHVYWYRQLPEEGLKFMVYLQKENIIDESGMPKERFSAEFPKEGPSILRIQQVVRGDSAAYFCASSPPTGTGAFGELFFGEGSRLTVL.

The V and J genes are TRBV5-1 and TRBJ1-2; TRBD1 might be the D (6 bases). Trimming left V 0 bases short and J 4 bases short, with 16 bases between. This CDR3 has 16 amino acids. Germline V gene lookup returns CDR1 SGHRS and CDR2 YFSETQ. The CDR3 loop reads CASSLAGGGLGYGYTF. The CDR3 region has the DNA TGCGCCAGCAGCTTGGCCGGCGGGGGGCTGGGCTATGGCTACACCTTC.

This chain's CDR3 is CASSLYRYYEQYF. The CDR3 DNA sequence: TGCGCCAGCAGCTTGTACCGCTACTACGAGCAGTACTTC. J is TRBJ2-5 and V is TRBV5-1; no reliable D call. The tail of the sequence fits TRBJ2-7 better, so the J call may be wrong. CDR1 and CDR2 from the germline V gene are SGHRS and YFSETQ. The length of the CDR3 is 13 residues.

V usage is TRBV7-8 and J usage is TRBJ2-7; D call uncertain. V lost 0 bases to trimming and J lost 4 bases, with 7 bases between them. Germline assignment: CDR1 SGHVS and CDR2 FQNEAQ. The CDR3 is 13 amino acids. CDR3 sequence: CASSLAKAYEQYF. The CDR3 nucleotides read TGTGCCAGCAGCTTAGCTAAAGCGTACGAGCAGTACTTC.

This chain joins TRBV10-3 and TRBJ2-2; D not certain. V was trimmed by 3 bases and J by 5 bases, leaving 10 bases between them. CDR3 length equals 14 residues. Germline loops: CDR1 ENHRY, CDR2 SYGVKD. CDR3 residues: CAISDPSRTGELFF. CDR3 DNA: TGTGCCATCAGTGACCCAAGTCGTACCGGGGAGCTGTTTTTT.

This rearrangement joins TRBV4-1 to TRBJ2-3, with D possibly being TRBD2 (6 bases). V lost 1 base and J lost 4, with 12 bases in between. Germline V gene lookup returns CDR1 MGHRA and CDR2 YSYEKL. CDR3 size: 15 residues. Written as DNA, the CDR3 is TGCGCCAGCAGCCAAGTCGGGGGAGTCGCAGATACGCAGTATTTT. This translates into CASSQVGGVADTQYF.

The chain is built from TRBV30 and TRBJ1-1; a weak D match, TRBD1 (5 bases). Germline V gives CDR1 GTSNPN, CDR2 SVGIG (reference sequence). The CDR3 length is 12 residues. Trimming shortened V by 3 bases and J by 4 bases, and 9 bases separated the two germline ends. This chain's CDR3 is CAWREGTTEAFF. The CDR3 DNA reads TGTGCCTGGAGAGAGGGGACCACTGAAGCTTTCTTT.

V and J are TRBV6-1 and TRBJ2-1; D not resolved. V was clipped by 9 bases and J by 2 bases, with 14 bases between them. Germline V CDR1 and CDR2: MNHNS, SASEGT. The CDR3 sequence is 14 residues long. CDR3 loop: CASLLGIAYNEQFF. The CDR3 nucleotides are TGTGCCAGTTTGTTGGGGATCGCCTACAATGAGCAGTTCTTC.

This clone has only one observation. This chain connects TRBV9 to TRBJ2-3; 9 bases agree with TRBD2. V was clipped by 0 bases and J by 6 bases; unmatched bases: 11. CDR1 and CDR2 (germline): SGDLS, YYNGEE. This CDR3 region has 17 residues. CDR3 sequence (DNA): TGTGCCAGCAGCGTAGATATAGCGGGGGTCCTAAGGGATACGCAGTATTTT. This codes for CASSVDIAGVLRDTQYF. The full variable domain, completed using reference TRBV9 and TRBJ2-3, is DSGVTQTPKHLITATGQRVTLRCSPRSGDLSVYWYQQSLDQGLQFLIQYYNGEERAKGNILERFSAQQFPDLHSELNLSSLELGDSALYFCASSVDIAGVLRDTQYFGPGTRLTVL.

J is TRBJ1-1 and V is TRBV7-8, with D possibly matching TRBD1 (5 bases). Germline assignment: CDR1 SGHVS and CDR2 FQNEAQ. Trimming left V 5 bases short and J 2 bases short, with 15 bases between. This CDR3 region has 15 residues. In DNA, the CDR3 is TGTGCCAGCAGCCCGATTGCGAGGGGAAACACTGAAGCTTTCTTT. Protein product: CASSPIARGNTEAFF. The full variable domain, completed using reference TRBV7-8 and TRBJ1-1, is GAGVSQSPRYKVAKRGQDVALRCDPISGHVSLFWYQQALGQGPEFLTYFQNEAQLDKSGLPSDRFFAERPEGSVSTLKIQRTQQEDSAVYLCASSPIARGNTEAFFGQGTRLTVV.

This clone was detected only once. The V call is TRBV6-5, the J call TRBJ1-6; 8 bases match TRBD1. Per germline, CDR1 MNHEY and CDR2 SVGAGI. CDR3 length: 15 residues. The trim removed 2 bases at V and 6 bases at J, leaving 3 bases unmatched. The CDR3 nucleotides read TGTGCCAGCAGTTACAGGACAGGGAGTAATTCACCCCTCCACTTT. Encoded protein: CASSYRTGSNSPLHF.

The rearrangement joins TRBV11-2 to TRBJ1-1; D unclear. The germline V gene encodes CDR1 SGHAT and CDR2 FQNNGV. This CDR3 has 12 amino acids. Trimming removed 6 bases from V and 8 bases from J, with 13 bases in between. CDR3 bases: TGTGCCAGCAGTCAAGCTGGGGTCGAAGCTTTCTTT. Its translation is CASSQAGVEAFF. The complete variable domain, with remaining parts taken from reference TRBV11-2 and TRBJ1-1, reads EAGVAQSPRYKIIEKRQSVAFWCNPISGHATLYWYQQILGQGPKLLIQFQNNGVVDDSQLPKDRFSAERLKGVDSTLKIQPAKLEDSAVYLCASSQAGVEAFFGQGTRLTVV.

The V call is TRBV27, the J call TRBJ1-2, with D possibly being TRBD1 (5 bases). V dropped 8 bases and J dropped 2 bases, with 12 bases sitting between them. The CDR3 consists of 13 residues. CDR1 is MNHEY and CDR2 is SMNVEV in the germline V gene (reference sequence). CDR3 region: CASGARLNYGYTF. CDR3 coding DNA: TGTGCCAGCGGGGCGCGCCTAAACTATGGCTACACCTTC.

The J gene is TRBJ2-5, the V gene TRBV5-1; D ambiguous. Germline-derived CDR1 and CDR2 are SGHRS and YFSETQ. This CDR3 comprises 14 residues. Trimming pared 0 bases from V and 4 bases from J, leaving 10 bases between. The CDR3 loop reads CASSLVAAGETQYF. The DNA of the CDR3 is TGCGCCAGCAGCTTGGTCGCTGCTGGAGAGACCCAGTACTTC.

This clone was observed at least ten times. The rearrangement uses TRBV6-4 and TRBJ2-2; 8 positions agree with TRBD1. CDR1 is MRHNA and CDR2 is SNTAGT in the germline V gene. The CDR3 sequence is 14 residues long. J gave up 3 bases and V 3 bases, and 0 bases lay outside the gene matches. The CDR3 coding sequence is TGTGCCAGCAGTGAGGGACAGGACACCGGGGAGCTGTTTTTT. Its translation is CASSEGQDTGELFF.

This chain connects TRBV15 to TRBJ2-6, with a tentative D call TRBD2 (5 bases). This CDR3 spans 16 amino acids. The germline CDR1 and CDR2 sequences are LNHNV and YYDKDF (reference sequence). Trimming left V 3 bases short and J 2 bases short, with 11 bases between. The DNA of the CDR3 is TGTGCCACCAGCAGTGCCGAGGGAGCTGGGGCCAACGTCCTGACTTTC. Translation gives CATSSAEGAGANVLTF.

The chain combines TRBV4-2 with TRBJ2-7; D may be TRBD2 (6 bases). This CDR3 has 15 amino acids. Trimming pared 1 base from V and 5 bases from J, leaving 15 bases between. Germline V CDR1 and CDR2: LGHNA, YNFKEQ. The CDR3 sequence is CASSQGGLDTDEQYF. The CDR3 DNA sequence: TGTGCCAGCAGCCAAGGGGGACTTGATACGGACGAGCAGTACTTC.